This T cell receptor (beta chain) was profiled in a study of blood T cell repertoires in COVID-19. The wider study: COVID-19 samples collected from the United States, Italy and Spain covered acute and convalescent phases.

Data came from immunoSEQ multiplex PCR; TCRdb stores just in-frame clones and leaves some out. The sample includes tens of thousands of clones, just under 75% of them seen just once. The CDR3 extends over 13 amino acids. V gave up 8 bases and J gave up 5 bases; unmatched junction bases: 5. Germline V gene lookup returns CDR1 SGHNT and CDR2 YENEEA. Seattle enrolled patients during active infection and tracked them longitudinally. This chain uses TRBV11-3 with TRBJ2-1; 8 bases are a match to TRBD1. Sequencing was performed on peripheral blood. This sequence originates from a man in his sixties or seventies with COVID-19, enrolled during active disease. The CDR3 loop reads CASSPGQDNEQFF. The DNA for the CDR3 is TGTGCCAGCTCCCCGGGACAGGACAATGAGCAGTTCTTC.